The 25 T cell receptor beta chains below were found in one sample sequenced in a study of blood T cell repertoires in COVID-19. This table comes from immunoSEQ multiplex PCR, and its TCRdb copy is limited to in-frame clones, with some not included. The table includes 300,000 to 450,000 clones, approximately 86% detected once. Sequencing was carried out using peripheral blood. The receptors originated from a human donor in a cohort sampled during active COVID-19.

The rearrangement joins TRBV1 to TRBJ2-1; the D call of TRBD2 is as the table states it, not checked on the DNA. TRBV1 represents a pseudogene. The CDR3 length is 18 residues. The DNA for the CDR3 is TGCACCAGCAGCCAAGATCAGCAGCGGGAGAACTCCTACAATGAGCAGTTCTTC. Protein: CTSSQDQQRENSYNEQFF.

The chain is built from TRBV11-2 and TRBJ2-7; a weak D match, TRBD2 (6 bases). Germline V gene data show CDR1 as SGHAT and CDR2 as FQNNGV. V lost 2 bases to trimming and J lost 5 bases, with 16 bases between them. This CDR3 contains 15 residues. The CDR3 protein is CASSLRDLTPNEQYF. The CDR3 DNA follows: TGTGCCAGCAGCTTACGGGACTTGACGCCCAACGAGCAGTACTTC.

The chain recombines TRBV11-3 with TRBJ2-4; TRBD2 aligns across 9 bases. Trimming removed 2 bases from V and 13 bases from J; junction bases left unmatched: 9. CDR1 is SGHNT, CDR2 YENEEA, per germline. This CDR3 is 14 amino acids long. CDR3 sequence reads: CASSLMGGTSPQYF. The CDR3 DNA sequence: TGTGCCAGCAGCTTAATGGGCGGGACTAGCCCCCAGTACTTC.

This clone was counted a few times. CDR3 sequence (DNA): TGTGCCAGTAGTATTACCCGGTTTATGTACACCGGGGAGCTGTTTTTT. This sequence encodes CASSITRFMYTGELFF. This chain joins TRBV19 and TRBJ2-2; D not resolved. Germline lookup yields CDR1 LNHDA and CDR2 SQIVND (reference sequence). V lost 3 bases and J lost 3, with 14 bases in between. There are 16 residues in the CDR3. The full variable domain, completed using reference TRBV19 and TRBJ2-2, is DGGITQSPKYLFRKEGQNVTLSCEQNLNHDAMYWYRQDPGQGLRLIYYSQIVNDFQKGDIAEGYSVSREKKESFPLTVTSAQKNPTAFYLCASSITRFMYTGELFFGEGSRLTVL.

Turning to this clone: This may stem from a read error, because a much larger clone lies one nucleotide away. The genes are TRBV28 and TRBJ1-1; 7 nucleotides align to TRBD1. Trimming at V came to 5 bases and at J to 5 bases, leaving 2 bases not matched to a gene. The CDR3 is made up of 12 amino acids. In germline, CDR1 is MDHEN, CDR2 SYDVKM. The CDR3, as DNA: TGTGCCAGCAGTGAACAGGGGACTGAAGCTTTCTTT. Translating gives CASSEQGTEAFF. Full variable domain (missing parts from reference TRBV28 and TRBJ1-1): DVKVTQSSRYLVKRTGEKVFLECVQDMDHENMFWYRQDPGLGLRLIYFSYDVKMKEKGDIPEGYSVSREKKERFSLILESASTNQTSMYLCASSEQGTEAFFGQGTRLTVV.

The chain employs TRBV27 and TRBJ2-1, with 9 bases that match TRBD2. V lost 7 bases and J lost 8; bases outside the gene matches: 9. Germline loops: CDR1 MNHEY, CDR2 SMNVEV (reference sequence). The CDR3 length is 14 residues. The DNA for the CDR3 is TGTGCCAGCAATTTTGCTAGCGGGATGGATGAGCAGTTCTTC. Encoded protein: CASNFASGMDEQFF.

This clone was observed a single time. CDR3 bases: TGTGCCAGCAGTTATCGGGGGAGGGGCAACGAGCAGTACTTC. Its translation: CASSYRGRGNEQYF. This chain connects TRBV6-5 to TRBJ2-7; 7 bases are shared with TRBD2. Losses at the gene ends were 3 bases for V and 5 bases for J; bases not matched to a gene: 7. The CDR3 consists of 14 residues. The germline V gene encodes CDR1 MNHEY and CDR2 SVGAGI.

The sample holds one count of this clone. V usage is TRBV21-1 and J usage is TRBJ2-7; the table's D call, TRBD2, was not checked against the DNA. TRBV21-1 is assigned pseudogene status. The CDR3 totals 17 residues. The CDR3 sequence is CASSKPRGGQVLYEQYF. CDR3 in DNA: TGTGCCAGCAGCAAACCCCGGGGGGGGCAGGTCCTCTACGAGCAGTACTTC.

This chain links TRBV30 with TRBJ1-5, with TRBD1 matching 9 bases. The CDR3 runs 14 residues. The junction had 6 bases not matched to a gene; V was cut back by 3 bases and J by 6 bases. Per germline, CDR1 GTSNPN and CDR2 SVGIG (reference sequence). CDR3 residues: CAWRKTGGSQPQHF. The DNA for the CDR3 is TGTGCCTGGAGGAAGACAGGGGGAAGTCAGCCCCAGCATTTT. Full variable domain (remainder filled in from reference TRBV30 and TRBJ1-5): SQTIHQWPATLVQPVGSPLSLECTVEGTSNPNLYWYRQAAGRGLQLLFYSVGIGQISSEVPQNLSASRPQDRQFILSSKKLLLSDSGFYLCAWRKTGGSQPQHFGDGTRLSIL.

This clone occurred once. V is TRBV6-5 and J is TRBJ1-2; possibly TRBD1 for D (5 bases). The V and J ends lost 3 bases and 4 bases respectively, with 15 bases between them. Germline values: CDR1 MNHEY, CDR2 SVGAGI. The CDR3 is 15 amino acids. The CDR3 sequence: CASSYSGRRGYGYTF. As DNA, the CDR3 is TGTGCCAGCAGTTATAGTGGTCGAAGGGGCTATGGCTACACCTTC.

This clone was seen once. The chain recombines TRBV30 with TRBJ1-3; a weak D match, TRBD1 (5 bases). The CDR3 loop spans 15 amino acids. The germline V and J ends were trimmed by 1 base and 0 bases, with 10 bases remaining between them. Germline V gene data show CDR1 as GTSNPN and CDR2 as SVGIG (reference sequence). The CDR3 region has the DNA TGTGCCTGGAGTGATCAGGGCCTCTCTGGAAACACCATATATTTT. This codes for CAWSDQGLSGNTIYF.

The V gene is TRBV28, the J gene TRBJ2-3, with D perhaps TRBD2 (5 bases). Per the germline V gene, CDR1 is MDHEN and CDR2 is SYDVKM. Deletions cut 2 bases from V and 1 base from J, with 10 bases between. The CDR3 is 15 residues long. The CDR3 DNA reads TGTGCCAGCAGTTTACTAGCTCGGGGCACAGATACGCAGTATTTT. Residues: CASSLLARGTDTQYF.

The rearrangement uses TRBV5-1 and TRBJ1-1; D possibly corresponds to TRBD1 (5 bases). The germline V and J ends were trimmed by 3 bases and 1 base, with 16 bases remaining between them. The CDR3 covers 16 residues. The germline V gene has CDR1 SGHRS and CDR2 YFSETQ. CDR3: CASSSLSGRGNTEAFF. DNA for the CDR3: TGCGCCAGCAGCTCCCTTTCAGGGCGTGGGAACACTGAAGCTTTCTTT.

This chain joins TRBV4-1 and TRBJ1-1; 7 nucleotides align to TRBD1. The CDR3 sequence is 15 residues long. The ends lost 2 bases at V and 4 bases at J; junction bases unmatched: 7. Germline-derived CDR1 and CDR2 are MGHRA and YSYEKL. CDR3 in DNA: TGCGCCAGCAGCCAACACGGGACAGCTTTCACTGAAGCTTTCTTT. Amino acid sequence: CASSQHGTAFTEAFF.

DNA for the CDR3: TGCGCCAGCAGCCCCGTGGGGGGGGCAAACGACCGGGATACGCAGTATTTT. This gives the protein CASSPVGGANDRDTQYF. The chain is built from TRBV5-1 and TRBJ2-3, with D possibly matching TRBD2 (7 bases). Trimming cost V 4 bases and J 6 bases, with 24 bases left between them. The CDR3 runs 17 residues. Germline loops: CDR1 SGHRS, CDR2 YFSETQ.

CDR3 in amino acids: CASSQVQGTEFF. CDR3 coding DNA: TGTGCCAGCAGCCAGGTACAGGGAACCGAGTTCTTC. The chain carries TRBV4-2 and TRBJ2-1; maybe TRBD1 (6 bases). The ends were cut back, 3 bases at V and 14 bases at J, with 14 bases in the middle. Germline CDR1 reads LGHNA; CDR2 reads YNFKEQ. The CDR3 extends over 12 amino acids.

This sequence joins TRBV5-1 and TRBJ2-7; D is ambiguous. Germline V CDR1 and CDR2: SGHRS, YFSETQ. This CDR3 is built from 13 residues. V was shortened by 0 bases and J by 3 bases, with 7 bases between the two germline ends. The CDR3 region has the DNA TGCGCCAGCAGCTTGGGTCCCTACTACGAGCAGTACTTC. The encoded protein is CASSLGPYYEQYF.

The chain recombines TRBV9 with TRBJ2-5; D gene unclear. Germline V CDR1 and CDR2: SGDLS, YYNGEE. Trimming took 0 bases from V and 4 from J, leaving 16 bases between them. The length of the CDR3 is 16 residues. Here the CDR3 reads CASSVGVWSLTETQYF. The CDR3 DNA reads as TGTGCCAGCAGCGTAGGAGTTTGGAGTCTTACAGAGACCCAGTACTTC.

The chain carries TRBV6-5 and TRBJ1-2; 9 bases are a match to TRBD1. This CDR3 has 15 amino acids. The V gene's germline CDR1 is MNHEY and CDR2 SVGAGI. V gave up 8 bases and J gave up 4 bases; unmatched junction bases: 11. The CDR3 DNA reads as TGTGCCAGCTGTCAGGGACAGGGAACCCCCTATGGCTACACCTTC. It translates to CASCQGQGTPYGYTF.

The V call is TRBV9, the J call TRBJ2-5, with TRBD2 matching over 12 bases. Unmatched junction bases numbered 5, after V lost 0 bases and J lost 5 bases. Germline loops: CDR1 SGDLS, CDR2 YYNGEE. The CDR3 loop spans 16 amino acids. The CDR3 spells CASSVASGGARETQYF. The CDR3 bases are TGTGCCAGCAGCGTAGCTAGCGGGGGGGCCAGGGAGACCCAGTACTTC. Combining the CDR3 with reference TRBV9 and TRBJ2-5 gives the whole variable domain DSGVTQTPKHLITATGQRVTLRCSPRSGDLSVYWYQQSLDQGLQFLIQYYNGEERAKGNILERFSAQQFPDLHSELNLSSLELGDSALYFCASSVASGGARETQYFGPGTRLLVL.

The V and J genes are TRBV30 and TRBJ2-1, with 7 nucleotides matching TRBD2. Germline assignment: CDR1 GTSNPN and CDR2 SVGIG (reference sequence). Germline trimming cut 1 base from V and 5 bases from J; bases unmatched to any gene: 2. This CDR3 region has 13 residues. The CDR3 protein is CAWSGDYNNEQFF. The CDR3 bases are TGTGCCTGGAGTGGGGACTACAACAATGAGCAGTTCTTC.

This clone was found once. The CDR3 is CASSIGPGTYEQYF. The CDR3 bases are TGTGCCAGTAGTATTGGGCCAGGGACCTACGAGCAGTACTTC. The chain carries TRBV19 and TRBJ2-7, with a weak D call TRBD1 (5 bases). Germline CDR1 LNHDA, CDR2 SQIVND (reference sequence). The CDR3 is 14 residues long. V was clipped by 3 bases and J by 2 bases, with 11 bases between them.

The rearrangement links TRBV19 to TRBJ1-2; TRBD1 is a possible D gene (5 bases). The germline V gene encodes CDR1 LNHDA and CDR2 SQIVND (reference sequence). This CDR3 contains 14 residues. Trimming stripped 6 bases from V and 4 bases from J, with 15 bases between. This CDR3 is CASRSGRGSYGYTF. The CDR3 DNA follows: TGTGCCAGTAGAAGTGGAAGGGGATCCTATGGCTACACCTTC.

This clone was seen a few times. The CDR3 spells CASSKATSGIHNEQFF. For the CDR3, the DNA is TGTGCCAGCAGCAAAGCGACTAGCGGGATCCACAATGAGCAGTTCTTC. This chain connects TRBV21-1 to TRBJ2-1; the table's TRBD2 call for D was not verified on the DNA. TRBV21-1 is assigned pseudogene status. The CDR3 contains 16 residues.

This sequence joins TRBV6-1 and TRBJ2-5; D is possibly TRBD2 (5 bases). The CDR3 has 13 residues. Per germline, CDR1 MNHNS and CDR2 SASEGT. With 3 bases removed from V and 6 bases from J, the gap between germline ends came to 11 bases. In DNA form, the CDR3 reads TGTGCCAGCAGTGATATTCGAGGGCAGACCCAGTACTTC. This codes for CASSDIRGQTQYF.